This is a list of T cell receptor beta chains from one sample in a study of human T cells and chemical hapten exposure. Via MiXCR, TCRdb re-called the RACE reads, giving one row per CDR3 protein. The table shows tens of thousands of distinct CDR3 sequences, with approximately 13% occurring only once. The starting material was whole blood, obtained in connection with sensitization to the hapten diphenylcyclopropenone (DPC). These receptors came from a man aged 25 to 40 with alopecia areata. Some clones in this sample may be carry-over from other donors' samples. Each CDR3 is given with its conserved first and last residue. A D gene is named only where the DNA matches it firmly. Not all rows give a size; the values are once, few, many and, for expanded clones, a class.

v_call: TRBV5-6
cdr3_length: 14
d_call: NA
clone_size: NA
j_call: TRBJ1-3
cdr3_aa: CASSLQGSENTIYF
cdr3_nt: TGTGCCAGCAGCTTACAGGGTTCTGAAAACACCATATATTTT

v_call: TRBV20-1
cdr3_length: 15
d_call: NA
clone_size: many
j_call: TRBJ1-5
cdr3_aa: CSARGGQVLNQPQHF
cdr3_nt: TGCAGTGCAAGAGGTGGCCAGGTTCTCAATCAGCCCCAGCATTTT

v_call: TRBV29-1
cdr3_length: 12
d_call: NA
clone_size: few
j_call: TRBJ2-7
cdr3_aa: CSVESGTYEQYF
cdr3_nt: TGCAGCGTTGAATCCGGAACCTACGAGCAGTACTTC

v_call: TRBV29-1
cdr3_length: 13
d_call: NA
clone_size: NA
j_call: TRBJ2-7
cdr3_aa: CSVEDSRSYEQYF
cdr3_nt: TGCAGCGTTGAAGACTCAAGGTCCTACGAGCAGTACTTC

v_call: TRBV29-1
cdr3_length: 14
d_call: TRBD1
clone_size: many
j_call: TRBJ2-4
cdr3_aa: CSVERWDRANIQYF
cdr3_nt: TGCAGCGTTGAAAGGTGGGACAGGGCAAACATTCAGTACTTC

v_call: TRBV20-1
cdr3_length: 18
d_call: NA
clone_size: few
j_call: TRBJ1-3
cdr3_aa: CSARRKGNRDTPGNTIYF
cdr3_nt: TGCAGTGCTAGGAGGAAGGGGAATCGAGATACCCCTGGAAACACCATATATTTT

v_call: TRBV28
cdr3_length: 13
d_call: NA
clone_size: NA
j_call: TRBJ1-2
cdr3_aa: CASSPRAAAGYTF
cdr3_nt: TGTGCCAGCAGTCCCAGGGCGGCGGCTGGCTACACCTTC

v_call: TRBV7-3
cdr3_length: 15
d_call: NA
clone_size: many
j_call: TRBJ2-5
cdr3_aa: CASSLRGRVVETQYF
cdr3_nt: TGTGCCAGCAGCTTAAGAGGCCGAGTGGTTGAGACCCAGTACTTC

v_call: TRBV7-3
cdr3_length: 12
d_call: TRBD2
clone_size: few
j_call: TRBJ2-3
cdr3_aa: CASSLREGTQYF
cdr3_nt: TGTGCCAGCAGCTTGCGGGAGGGTACGCAGTATTTT

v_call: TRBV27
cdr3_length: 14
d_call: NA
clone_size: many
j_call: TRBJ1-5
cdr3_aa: CASSPGFSNQPQHF
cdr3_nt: TGTGCCAGCAGTCCAGGGTTTAGCAATCAGCCCCAGCATTTT

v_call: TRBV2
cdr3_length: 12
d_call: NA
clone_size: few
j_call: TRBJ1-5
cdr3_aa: CASRARGQPQHF
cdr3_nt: TGTGCCAGCAGGGCAAGGGGGCAGCCCCAGCATTTT

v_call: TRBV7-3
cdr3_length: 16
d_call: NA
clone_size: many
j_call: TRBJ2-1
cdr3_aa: CASSPKGGDFYNEQFF
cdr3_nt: TGTGCCAGCAGCCCCAAAGGGGGGGATTTCTACAATGAGCAGTTCTTC

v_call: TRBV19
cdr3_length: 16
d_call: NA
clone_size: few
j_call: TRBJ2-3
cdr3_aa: CASIKVGPGVTDTQYF
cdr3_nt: TGTGCCAGTATTAAGGTCGGGCCAGGGGTAACAGATACGCAGTATTTT

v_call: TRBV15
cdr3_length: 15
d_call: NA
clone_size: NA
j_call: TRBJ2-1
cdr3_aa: CATSRVEGSYNEQFF
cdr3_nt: TGTGCCACCAGCAGAGTGGAGGGGTCCTACAATGAGCAGTTCTTC

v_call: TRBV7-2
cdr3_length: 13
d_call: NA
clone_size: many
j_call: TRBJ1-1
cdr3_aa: CASSLAPNTEAFF
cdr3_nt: TGTGCCAGCAGCTTAGCACCGAACACTGAAGCTTTCTTT

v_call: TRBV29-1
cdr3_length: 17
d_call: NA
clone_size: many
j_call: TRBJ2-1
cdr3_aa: CSVARVFRVNSYNEQFF
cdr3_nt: TGCAGCGTTGCTCGGGTTTTTAGGGTAAACTCCTACAATGAGCAGTTCTTC

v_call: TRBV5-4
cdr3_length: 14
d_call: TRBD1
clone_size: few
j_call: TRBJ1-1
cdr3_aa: CASSGGTVNTEAFF
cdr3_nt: TGTGCCAGCAGCGGGGGGACAGTGAACACTGAAGCTTTCTTT

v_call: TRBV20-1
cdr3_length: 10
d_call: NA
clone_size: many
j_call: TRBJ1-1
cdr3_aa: CSTENTEAFF
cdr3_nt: TGCAGCACAGAGAACACTGAAGCTTTCTTT

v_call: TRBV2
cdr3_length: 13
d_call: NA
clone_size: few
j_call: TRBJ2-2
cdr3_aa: CASSSQGTGELFF
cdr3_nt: TGTGCCAGCAGCTCTCAGGGGACCGGGGAGCTGTTTTTT

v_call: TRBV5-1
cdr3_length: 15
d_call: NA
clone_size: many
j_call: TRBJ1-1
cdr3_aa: CASSLRAGRFTEAFF
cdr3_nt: TGCGCCAGCAGCTTGCGTGCGGGGAGGTTCACTGAAGCTTTCTTT

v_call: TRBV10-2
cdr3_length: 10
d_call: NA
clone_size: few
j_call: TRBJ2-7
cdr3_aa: CASSIGEQYF
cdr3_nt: TGCGCCAGCTCCATCGGCGAGCAGTACTTC

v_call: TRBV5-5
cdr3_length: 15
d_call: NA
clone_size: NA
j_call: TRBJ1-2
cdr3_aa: CASSLAEGTNYGYTF
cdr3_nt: TGTGCCAGCAGCTTGGCGGAGGGAACTAACTATGGCTACACCTTC